Shown below are 7 T cell receptor beta chains from a single sample sequenced in a study of blood T cell repertoires in COVID-19. Using immunoSEQ multiplex PCR, the repertoire was profiled, and TCRdb retains in-frame clones only, with some absent. The sample lists 250,000 to 350,000 clones, roughly 86% occurring once. The sequenced sample consisted of peripheral blood. The receptors shown here come from a man aged 18 to 29 with active or convalescent COVID-19.

The chain is built from TRBV25-1 and TRBJ1-5; TRBD1 is a possible D gene (5 bases). CDR3 length equals 15 residues. CDR1 is MGHDK and CDR2 is SYGVNS in the germline V gene. Trimming cost V 3 bases and J 3 bases, with 12 bases left between them. The CDR3 region is CASSEGGANNQPQHF. The CDR3 DNA reads as TGTGCCAGCAGTGAGGGAGGGGCCAACAATCAGCCCCAGCATTTT.

V gene TRBV5-6 combines with J gene TRBJ1-1; possible D gene TRBD1, 5 bases. Looked up from germline, CDR1 is SGHDT and CDR2 is YYEEEE. The CDR3 consists of 15 residues. The ends were cut back, 4 bases at V and 2 bases at J, with 15 bases in the middle. The CDR3 DNA reads as TGTGCCAGCAGCGCCATACAGGACCTAAACACTGAAGCTTTCTTT. This codes for CASSAIQDLNTEAFF.

This clone was picked up one time. The chain recombines TRBV6-5 with TRBJ1-2; D is unclear. V gave up 4 bases and J gave up 4 bases, with 10 bases separating them. This CDR3 has 13 amino acids. Germline assignment: CDR1 MNHEY and CDR2 SVGAGI. This CDR3 is CASSSGGRYGYTF. CDR3 nucleotides: TGTGCCAGCAGTTCGGGAGGCCGCTATGGCTACACCTTC.

The CDR3 DNA sequence: TGTGCCAGCAGCCGGGGACAGGTGAGCTCCTACGAGCAGTACTTC. Its protein is CASSRGQVSSYEQYF. This chain joins TRBV16 and TRBJ2-7, with TRBD1 matching 8 bases. This CDR3 region has 15 residues. Germline values: CDR1 KGHSY, CDR2 FQNENV. V gave up 4 bases and J gave up 0 bases; unmatched junction bases: 5. The variable domain in full, completed from reference TRBV16 and TRBJ2-7, reads GEEVAQTPKHLVRGEGQKAKLYCAPIKGHSYVFWYQQVLKNEFKFLISFQNENVFDETGMPKERFSAKCLPNSPCSLEIQATKLEDSAVYFCASSRGQVSSYEQYFGPGTRLTVT.

This clone was observed a single time. The V call is TRBV9, the J call TRBJ2-3, with D maybe TRBD2 (6 bases). The CDR3 contains 15 residues. Trimming pared 3 bases from V and 0 bases from J, leaving 11 bases between. Germline lookup yields CDR1 SGDLS and CDR2 YYNGEE. The DNA for the CDR3 is TGTGCCAGCAGCGCCGTAGCGGCTAGCACAGATACGCAGTATTTT. Its protein product is CASSAVAASTDTQYF. Filled out from reference TRBV9 and TRBJ2-3, the complete variable domain reads DSGVTQTPKHLITATGQRVTLRCSPRSGDLSVYWYQQSLDQGLQFLIQYYNGEERAKGNILERFSAQQFPDLHSELNLSSLELGDSALYFCASSAVAASTDTQYFGPGTRLTVL.

CDR3 bases: TGCGCCAGCAGCCAAGATTCAGGGTTGATCTTTGGCTACACCTTC. It translates to CASSQDSGLIFGYTF. The rearrangement uses TRBV4-1 and TRBJ1-2; weak D call: TRBD1 (5 bases). The CDR3 has 15 amino acids. CDR1 is MGHRA and CDR2 is YSYEKL in the germline V gene. V was clipped by 0 bases and J by 7 bases, with 15 bases between them.

The gene calls are TRBV12-3 or TRBV12-4 and TRBJ2-5, with TRBD2 matching over 7 bases. This CDR3 is built from 13 residues. The trim removed 8 bases at V and 5 bases at J, leaving 8 bases unmatched. The CDR3 spells CASSLPGGETQYF. CDR3 nucleotides: TGTGCCAGCTCCCTACCCGGGGGGGAGACCCAGTACTTC.